The entry below describes one TCR beta chain. Within the sample, other DNA sequences also encode this same CDR3. The data were produced by immunoSEQ multiplex PCR, yet TCRdb's version contains in-frame clones alone and is incomplete. The sample shows about 170,000 clones, about four fifths of them seen only once. These data belong to a study of blood T cell repertoires in COVID-19. Overall study context: Donors in the United States, Italy and Spain gave samples during acute or convalescent COVID-19.

The CDR3 loop spans 11 amino acids. Looked up from germline, CDR1 is SQVTM and CDR2 is ANQGSEA. The V and J ends lost 7 bases and 0 bases respectively, with 6 bases between them. The sequence was obtained from a man aged 18 to 35 with active or convalescent COVID-19. The specimen sequenced was peripheral blood. This rearrangement joins TRBV29-1 to TRBJ1-1; D uncertain. The CDR3 is CSGTLNTEAFF. CDR3 DNA: TGCAGCGGAACTTTGAACACTGAAGCTTTCTTT.